Given below is one T cell receptor (beta chain) in context. The source of the sample is a study of cytomegalovirus exposure and HLA in healthy donors. Vbeta (60) and Jbeta (13) primers were used in the PCR. Some clones are missing from TCRdb's copy, which holds only in-frame ones; the method was immunoSEQ multiplex PCR. The sample lists over 130,000 clones; around 90% were seen once. The sample consisted of PBMCs. This TCR came from a woman aged 40 to 49 in good health and CMV-seronegative.

DNA for the CDR3: TGTGCCAGTAGTCCCCTGGACGGCGGGGAGACCCAGTACTTC. Its protein product is CASSPLDGGETQYF. The chain joins TRBV19 to TRBJ2-5; D might be TRBD2 (5 bases). This CDR3 contains 14 residues. V was pared by 5 bases and J by 5 bases, with 15 bases between. Germline assignment: CDR1 LNHDA and CDR2 SQIVND (reference sequence). Supplemented by reference TRBV19 and TRBJ2-5, the full variable domain reads DGGITQSPKYLFRKEGQNVTLSCEQNLNHDAMYWYRQDPGQGLRLIYYSQIVNDFQKGDIAEGYSVSREKKESFPLTVTSAQKNPTAFYLCASSPLDGGETQYFGPGTRLLVL.